A single sample gave rise to the 31 T cell receptor beta chains below, sequenced in a study of cytomegalovirus exposure and HLA in healthy donors (dated by TCRdb to about 2017). Library method: the immunoSEQ multiplex PCR assay. For the multiplex PCR, a mixture combining 60 forward primers for TCR Vbeta segments and 13 reverse primers for TCR Jbeta segments was used. In TCRdb, the immuneACCESS table is reduced to in-frame sequences with V and J assigned. These tables do not hold every clone; where another copy was compared, an unresolved V gene accounts for under half, and the others remain unexplained. The sample has about 120,000 clones on record, more than 65% of them singletons. The ten largest clonotypes hold around 5.5% of the sample. Sequenced: PBMCs. Every receptor here comes from a man aged 18 to 30 in good health and CMV-seropositive.

The chain carries TRBV5-6 and TRBJ2-1, with D tentatively TRBD2 (5 bases). Germline-derived CDR1 and CDR2 are SGHDT and YYEEEE. CDR3 length: 17 amino acids. V was trimmed by 3 bases and J by 7 bases, leaving 23 bases between them. This CDR3 is CASSWGVGQGSGNEQFF. The CDR3 bases are TGTGCCAGCAGCTGGGGAGTCGGGCAAGGAAGTGGGAATGAGCAGTTCTTC.

This rearrangement joins TRBV13 to TRBJ1-1; no firm D call. Germline CDR1 and CDR2: PRHDT and FYEKMQ (reference sequence). Deletions cut 5 bases from V and 5 bases from J, with 18 bases between. This CDR3 contains 15 residues. The DNA of the CDR3 is TGTGCCAGCAGCCCACGGGCTCCCCGAGGGACTGAAGCTTTCTTT. Translation: CASSPRAPRGTEAFF.

The CDR3 region has the DNA TGCGCCAGCAGCTTCCGGACAGAAAACTATGGCTACACCTTC. This translates into CASSFRTENYGYTF. The rearrangement uses TRBV5-1 and TRBJ1-2, with D tentatively TRBD1 (6 bases). The CDR3 has 14 amino acids. Trimming shortened V by 2 bases and J by 2 bases, and 10 bases separated the two germline ends. The germline CDR1 and CDR2 sequences are SGHRS and YFSETQ.

The CDR3 sequence: CSVFTAGQGAGGNYGYTF. The CDR3 DNA is TGCAGCGTTTTTACTGCAGGACAGGGGGCAGGGGGTAACTATGGCTACACCTTC. The chain carries TRBV29-1 and TRBJ1-2, with 11 bases lining up with TRBD1. V trimming: 5 bases; J trimming: 1 base; junction bases outside the gene matches: 15. Germline V lookup: CDR1 SQVTM, CDR2 ANQGSEA. The CDR3 sequence is 18 residues long.

J is TRBJ1-6 and V is TRBV19, with D tentatively TRBD1 (6 bases). Germline lookup yields CDR1 LNHDA and CDR2 SQIVND (reference sequence). Trimming left V 6 bases short and J 6 bases short, with 12 bases between. The length of the CDR3 is 14 residues. Written as DNA, the CDR3 is TGTGCCAGTAGCGGGGGGCCGATTAATTCACCCCTCCACTTT. Translated, it gives CASSGGPINSPLHF.

This clone was counted between two and nine times. The rearrangement uses TRBV28 and TRBJ1-2, with 11 bases that match TRBD1. Trimming cost V 2 bases and J 4 bases; bases outside gene matches: 6. This CDR3 region has 16 residues. The germline V gene encodes CDR1 MDHEN and CDR2 SYDVKM. CDR3: CASSLPGGQGGYGYTF. Written as DNA, the CDR3 is TGTGCCAGCAGTTTACCCGGGGGACAGGGGGGCTATGGCTACACCTTC.

Only a few counts were recorded for this clone. The rearrangement joins TRBV27 to TRBJ1-1; D is ambiguous. V was shortened by 6 bases and J by 5 bases, with 19 bases between the two germline ends. Germline V gene lookup returns CDR1 MNHEY and CDR2 SMNVEV (reference sequence). The CDR3 extends over 15 amino acids. The CDR3 protein is CASRQMLGTRTEAFF. The DNA for the CDR3 is TGTGCCAGCAGACAAATGTTGGGCACAAGAACTGAAGCTTTCTTT.

As concerns this clone: Relative to the germline gene, one junction end is altered; a read error may explain this. The gene calls are TRBV19 and TRBJ1-3, with 7 positions matching TRBD1. Per the germline V gene, CDR1 is LNHDA and CDR2 is SQIVND (reference sequence). This CDR3 is 12 amino acids long. The CDR3 is CASSNRGKTIYF. CDR3 sequence (DNA): TGTGCCAGTAGTAACAGGGGAAAGACCATATATTTT. Full variable domain (outside the CDR3, taken from reference TRBV19 and TRBJ1-3): DGGITQSPKYLFRKEGQNVTLSCEQNLNHDAMYWYRQDPGQGLRLIYYSQIVNDFQKGDIAEGYSVSREKKESFPLTVTSAQKNPTAFYLCASSNRGKTIYFGEGSWLTVV.

The J gene is TRBJ2-7, the V gene TRBV6-5; 7 bases are shared with TRBD2. V shed 2 bases, J shed 3 bases, and the junction held 7 bases outside the gene matches. Germline CDR1 MNHEY, CDR2 SVGAGI. This CDR3 contains 15 residues. CDR3 sequence reads: CASSYEAGVNYEQYF. In DNA, the CDR3 is TGTGCCAGCAGTTACGAGGCGGGAGTTAACTACGAGCAGTACTTC.

CDR3: CASIGRGDEKLFF. DNA for the CDR3: TGTGCCAGTATAGGGAGGGGTGATGAAAAACTGTTTTTT. The chain couples TRBV19 to TRBJ1-4, with D possibly being TRBD1 (5 bases). Germline V gives CDR1 LNHDA, CDR2 SQIVND (reference sequence). The CDR3 length is 13 residues. V was cut by 7 bases and J by 6 bases, with 12 bases left in between.

The chain employs TRBV19 and TRBJ2-5; 10 bases line up with TRBD2. V shed 7 bases, J shed 5 bases, and the junction held 7 bases outside the gene matches. Germline V gives CDR1 LNHDA, CDR2 SQIVND (reference sequence). This CDR3 has 14 amino acids. The chain's CDR3 is CASTPAGGRETQYF. CDR3 nucleotide sequence: TGTGCCAGTACCCCAGCGGGAGGGCGGGAGACCCAGTACTTC.

The chain is built from TRBV27 and TRBJ1-2; 8 bases align to TRBD1. This CDR3 spans 13 amino acids. Trimming took 5 bases from V and 5 from J; bases not matched to a gene: 4. Germline-derived CDR1 and CDR2 are MNHEY and SMNVEV (reference sequence). In DNA, the CDR3 is TGTGCCAGCAGTGGCACAGGGGGGTATGGCTACACCTTC. Translated: CASSGTGGYGYTF.

V and J are TRBV18 and TRBJ1-2; 10 bases align to TRBD1. Germline V gene lookup returns CDR1 KGHSH and CDR2 LQKENI. The CDR3 sequence is 16 residues long. V trimming: 3 bases; J trimming: 8 bases; junction bases outside the gene matches: 12. DNA for the CDR3: TGTGCCAGCTCACCTCGCACATCGGGACAGGGGTACGGCTACACCTTC. Translation gives CASSPRTSGQGYGYTF.

The chain carries TRBV27 and TRBJ2-7; 12 nucleotides align to TRBD2. The CDR3 is 14 amino acids. The trim removed 5 bases at V and 2 bases at J, leaving 1 base unmatched. CDR1 and CDR2 from the germline V gene are MNHEY and SMNVEV (reference sequence). The CDR3 DNA sequence: TGTGCCAGCAGTACTAGCGGGGGGACCTACGAGCAGTACTTC. Amino acids: CASSTSGGTYEQYF.

This chain uses TRBV4-1 with TRBJ1-4; D not certain. CDR3 length: 16 residues. The V and J ends lost 2 bases and 3 bases respectively, with 13 bases between them. Germline CDR1 MGHRA, CDR2 YSYEKL. The CDR3 nucleotides read TGCGCCAGCAGCCAACTCGACCGAGGGTCTAATGAAAAACTGTTTTTT. Its protein is CASSQLDRGSNEKLFF.

The V call is TRBV27, the J call TRBJ1-1; D might be TRBD1 (5 bases). Germline V gene data show CDR1 as MNHEY and CDR2 as SMNVEV (reference sequence). This CDR3 has 13 amino acids. Trimming cost V 4 bases and J 3 bases, with 9 bases left between them. The CDR3 nucleotides read TGTGCCAGCAGTTGGGGCCGGCACACTGAAGCTTTCTTT. As protein: CASSWGRHTEAFF.

The chain is built from TRBV10-3 and TRBJ2-5, with TRBD1 identical over 10 bases. The J call is uncertain, as TRBJ2-7 better fits the DNA end. Looked up from germline, CDR1 is ENHRY and CDR2 is SYGVKD. This CDR3 is 15 amino acids long. In DNA form, the CDR3 reads TGTGCCATCGGAGGAACCGGGACAGGGGACTACGAGCAGTACTTC. It encodes CAIGGTGTGDYEQYF.

The genes are TRBV5-1 and TRBJ2-7, with 9 bases fitting TRBD1. The ends lost 1 base at V and 1 base at J; junction bases unmatched: 12. Germline loops: CDR1 SGHRS, CDR2 YFSETQ. This CDR3 is 18 amino acids long. CDR3 amino acids: CASSLQQGAHKVSYEQYF. The DNA for the CDR3 is TGCGCCAGCAGCTTGCAACAGGGGGCGCATAAAGTGTCCTACGAGCAGTACTTC.

In DNA, the CDR3 is TGCAGCGTCGGGACCTACGAGCAGTACTTC. Its translation: CSVGTYEQYF. The chain combines TRBV29-1 with TRBJ2-7, with D possibly matching TRBD2 (5 bases). The germline V gene encodes CDR1 SQVTM and CDR2 ANQGSEA. The CDR3 runs 10 residues. The V end was cut by 6 bases, the J end by 2 bases, with 5 bases between.

As concerns this clone: Sequence at one end of the junction differs from germline and may be a read error. The chain employs TRBV25-1 and TRBJ1-1, with 11 bases identical to TRBD1. Per the germline V gene, CDR1 is MGHDK and CDR2 is SYGVNS. The CDR3 runs 17 residues. CDR3 sequence: CAGSEPRDRGTGKEAFF. The DNA for the CDR3 is TGTGCCGGCAGTGAACCCCGGGACAGGGGGACGGGCAAAGAAGCTTTCTTT. Drawing the rest from reference TRBV25-1 and TRBJ1-1, the complete variable domain is EADIYQTPRYLVIGTGKKITLECSQTMGHDKMYWYQQDPGMELHLIHYSYGVNSTEKGDLSSESTVSRIRTEHFPLTLESARPSHTSQYLCAGSEPRDRGTGKEAFFGQGTRLTVV.

The chain has TRBV5-4 and TRBJ1-1; the match to TRBD1 covers 8 bases. After removal of 4 bases from V and 4 bases from J, the junction contained 6 bases not matched to a gene. The CDR3 sequence is 14 residues long. CDR1 is SGHNT, CDR2 YYREEE, per germline (reference sequence). This CDR3 reads CASSLYRGITEAFF. DNA of the CDR3: TGTGCCAGCAGCCTATACAGGGGGATCACTGAAGCTTTCTTT.

About this clone: At one end, the junction sequence differs from germline, possibly due to a read error. The CDR3 bases are TGTGCCAGCAGCACAACCGGGACAGCTTATGAACAACTGTTTTTT. Translated, it gives CASSTTGTAYEQLFF. V gene TRBV9 combines with J gene TRBJ1-4; 7 positions match TRBD1. The CDR3 contains 15 residues. CDR1 and CDR2 from the germline V gene are SGDLS and YYNGEE.

The chain links TRBV10-1 to TRBJ1-6; D possibly corresponds to TRBD1 (5 bases). The V and J ends lost 6 bases and 0 bases respectively, with 12 bases between them. CDR1 and CDR2 from the germline V gene are WNHNN and SYGVQD (reference sequence). The CDR3 contains 16 residues. This chain's CDR3 is CASRLQESSYNSPLHF. As DNA, the CDR3 is TGCGCCAGCAGATTACAGGAGAGCTCCTATAATTCACCCCTCCACTTT.

The rearrangement links TRBV10-3 to TRBJ2-3, with D perhaps matching TRBD2 (5 bases). The V end lost 6 bases, the J end lost 4 bases, and 5 bases lay between the germline ends. Germline loops: CDR1 ENHRY, CDR2 SYGVKD. The CDR3 loop spans 11 amino acids. The CDR3 is CAISGADTQYF. The DNA for the CDR3 is TGTGCCATCAGCGGGGCAGATACGCAGTATTTT.

A few counts support this clone. The chain carries TRBV7-8 and TRBJ1-2; 7 bases are a match to TRBD1. Germline V gene sequence: CDR1 SGHVS, CDR2 FQNEAQ. The CDR3 contains 13 residues. Trimming removed 1 base from V and 8 bases from J; junction bases left unmatched: 4. This CDR3 is CASSLEGRGGYTF. The CDR3 DNA reads TGTGCCAGCAGCTTAGAGGGCAGGGGGGGCTACACCTTC.

This CDR3 is CASSLGQGRAGELFF. The CDR3 DNA follows: TGCGCCAGCAGCTTGGGACAGGGTAGAGCCGGGGAGCTGTTTTTT. The chain couples TRBV5-1 to TRBJ2-2; 7 bases match TRBD1. Germline assignment: CDR1 SGHRS and CDR2 YFSETQ. The length of the CDR3 is 15 residues. V lost 0 bases to trimming and J lost 6 bases; unmatched junction nucleotides: 5.

This clone was seen a handful of times. V usage is TRBV7-6 and J usage is TRBJ1-5, with 12 bases identical to TRBD1. Losses at the gene ends were 4 bases for V and 11 bases for J; bases not matched to a gene: 6. Germline loops: CDR1 SGHVS, CDR2 FNYEAQ. This CDR3 has 14 amino acids. The CDR3 DNA follows: TGTGCCAGCAGCTCCACGGGACAGGGGGCGACCCAGCATTTT. It codes for CASSSTGQGATQHF.

This clone has more than one count but fewer than ten. The chain couples TRBV6-1 to TRBJ2-5, with D possibly matching TRBD1 (5 bases). The last part of the DNA fits TRBJ2-7 better; the J call may be wrong. CDR1 and CDR2 from the germline V gene are MNHNS and SASEGT. There are 14 residues in the CDR3. DNA for the CDR3: TGTGCCAGCAGTGAAGTATGGGGCACCTACGAGCAGTACTTC. This gives the protein CASSEVWGTYEQYF.

For this clone: Other nucleotide sequences from this sample produce the same CDR3. The chain employs TRBV28 and TRBJ1-6; weak D call: TRBD1 (5 bases). CDR1 is MDHEN and CDR2 is SYDVKM in the germline V gene. Trimming cost V 10 bases and J 0 bases, with 19 bases left between them. The CDR3 loop spans 17 amino acids. The CDR3 here is CATHGGDSLSYNSPLHF. The CDR3 DNA reads TGTGCCACCCACGGCGGGGACTCCCTCTCCTATAATTCACCCCTCCACTTT.

In DNA, the CDR3 is TGCGCCAGCAGCCAAGGAGAGGGACTTCAGCCCCAGCATTTT. The encoded protein is CASSQGEGLQPQHF. The V gene is TRBV4-1, the J gene TRBJ1-5, with D perhaps TRBD1 (5 bases). CDR1 is MGHRA and CDR2 is YSYEKL in the germline V gene. V dropped 1 base and J dropped 6 bases, with 10 bases sitting between them. The CDR3 is 14 residues long.

The chain combines TRBV5-4 with TRBJ2-2; maybe TRBD1 (6 bases). CDR1 is SGHNT, CDR2 YYREEE, per germline (reference sequence). This CDR3 region has 16 residues. Trimming stripped 2 bases from V and 7 bases from J, with 18 bases between. The CDR3 bases are TGTGCCAGCAGCTTTGAGGCAGGGGACGCGGGCGGGGAGCTGTTTTTT. The encoded protein is CASSFEAGDAGGELFF.